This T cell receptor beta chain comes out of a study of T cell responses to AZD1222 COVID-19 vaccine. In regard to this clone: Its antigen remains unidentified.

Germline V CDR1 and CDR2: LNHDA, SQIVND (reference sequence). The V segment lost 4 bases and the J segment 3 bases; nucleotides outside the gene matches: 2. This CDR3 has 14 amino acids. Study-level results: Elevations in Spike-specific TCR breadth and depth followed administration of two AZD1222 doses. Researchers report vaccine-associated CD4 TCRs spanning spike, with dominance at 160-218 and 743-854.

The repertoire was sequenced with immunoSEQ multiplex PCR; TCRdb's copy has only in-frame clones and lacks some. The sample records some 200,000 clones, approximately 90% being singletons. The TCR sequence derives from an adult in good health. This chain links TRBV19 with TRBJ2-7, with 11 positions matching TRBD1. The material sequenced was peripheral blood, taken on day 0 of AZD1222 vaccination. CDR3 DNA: TGTGCCAGTAGTACCGGGACAGGGGGCTACGAGCAGTACTTC. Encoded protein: CASSTGTGGYEQYF.